This TCR beta chain was recovered during a study of cytomegalovirus exposure and HLA in healthy donors. The germline gives CDR1 SGHAT, CDR2 FQNNGV. This CDR3 spans 13 amino acids. Trimming took off 0 bases at V and 8 bases at J, with 10 bases between the two ends. Nominally healthy donors were sampled, though unrecorded immune exposures were likely. A multiplex PCR was run with 60 Vbeta primers and 13 Jbeta primers. Produced via immunoSEQ multiplex PCR; TCRdb's table is partial and in-frame only. The profile covers 130,000 or so clones, with 61% appearing a single time and roughly 1.9% taken by the ten largest.

The specimen was PBMCs. The source is a male donor in good health and CMV-seronegative. V usage is TRBV11-2 and J usage is TRBJ1-2, with D possibly TRBD1 on 6 matching bases. The CDR3 is CASSLEQGSGYTF. The CDR3 DNA reads as TGTGCCAGCAGCTTAGAGCAGGGGAGCGGCTACACCTTC.